This T cell receptor (beta chain) was sequenced for a study of T cells in Graves' hyperthyroidism and ophthalmopathy. This clonotype was recorded at least ten times. Regions amplified from RNA transcripts were the TCR beta CDR3 regions. First-round RT-PCR targeting the TCR CDR3 was performed with the HTBI primer set. TCRdb analysed the multiplex PCR reads with MiXCR anew, one entry per CDR3 protein. Among some 600,000 distinct CDR3 sequences listed, under 60% were seen once. CDR1 and CDR2 from the germline V gene are SGHTA and FQGNSA. V lost 2 bases and J 3 bases, leaving 10 bases between the germline ends. The CDR3 totals 14 residues.

Sequencing was performed on peripheral blood or thyroid tissue (not recorded which). The TCR originated in a young woman with Graves' hyperthyroidism. V usage is TRBV7-2 and J usage is TRBJ1-2; D unresolved. Here the CDR3 reads CASSLIWGDYGYTF. CDR3 in DNA: TGTGCCAGCAGCTTAATATGGGGAGACTATGGCTACACCTTC.